The clone carrying this T cell receptor (beta chain) was observed at least ten times. The antigen is undetermined. The data derive from a study of T cells in Graves' hyperthyroidism and ophthalmopathy. Study as a whole: Peripheral blood was collected at initial diagnosis, before any treatment. Study results and caveats: Ophthalmopathy was predicted by the model a median of about 6.5 months ahead of onset. Clonotypes that were expanded in thyroid above 0.001 mostly appeared in blood too.

RNA transcripts were the template for amplifying TCR beta CDR3 regions. HTBI primers were employed in a first-round RT-PCR of the TCR CDR3. Each CDR3 protein is one row after TCRdb ran MiXCR on the multiplex PCR reads. The sample lists a few hundred thousand distinct CDR3 sequences, roughly 15% seen once, with around 3.5% in the top ten. The CDR3 is 15 amino acids. Germline V CDR1 and CDR2: SGHTA, FQGNSA. The V gene lost 1 base and the J gene lost 0 bases, with 8 bases spanning the gap. With duration under 3 months, ophthalmopathy was active: Clinical Activity Score at least 3, NOSPECS at least 4. The chain employs TRBV7-2 and TRBJ2-3; D gene uncertain. The TCR comes from a woman aged 40 to 50 with Graves' ophthalmopathy. The sequencing sample was made of blood. DNA of the CDR3: TGTGCCAGCAGCTTAGGCTACCTAAGCACAGATACGCAGTATTTT. It yields the protein CASSLGYLSTDTQYF.